The entry below describes one T cell receptor beta chain. These data are taken from a study of blood T cell repertoires in COVID-19. The assay was immunoSEQ multiplex PCR, and TCRdb's table has in-frame clones only and misses some. The sample holds tens of thousands of clones, approximately 90% seen once. J lost 6 bases, V lost 3 bases, and 4 bases had no gene match. Germline-derived CDR1 and CDR2 are MDHEN and SYDVKM. This CDR3 spans 15 amino acids. This rearrangement joins TRBV28 to TRBJ2-2, with 10 bases fitting TRBD1. The source material was peripheral blood. This receptor was taken from a woman aged 55-69 years with COVID-19, enrolled during active disease. CDR3 in amino acids: CASSFGGTGAGELFF. CDR3 bases: TGTGCCAGCAGTTTCGGAGGGACAGGGGCCGGGGAGCTGTTTTTT.